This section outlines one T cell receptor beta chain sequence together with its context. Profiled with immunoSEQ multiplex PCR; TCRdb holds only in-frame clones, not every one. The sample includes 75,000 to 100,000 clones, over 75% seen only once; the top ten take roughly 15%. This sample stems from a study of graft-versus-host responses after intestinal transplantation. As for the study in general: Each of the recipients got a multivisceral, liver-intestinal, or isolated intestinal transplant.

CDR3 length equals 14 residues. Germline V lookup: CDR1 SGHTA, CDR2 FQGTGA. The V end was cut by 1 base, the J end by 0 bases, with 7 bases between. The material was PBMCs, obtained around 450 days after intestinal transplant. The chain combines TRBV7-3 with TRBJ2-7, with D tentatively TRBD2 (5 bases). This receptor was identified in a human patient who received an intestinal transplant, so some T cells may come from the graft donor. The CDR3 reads CASSLIRDSYEQYF. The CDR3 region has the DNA TGTGCCAGCAGCTTAATACGGGACTCCTACGAGCAGTACTTC. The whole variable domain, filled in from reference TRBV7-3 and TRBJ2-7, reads GAGVSQTPSNKVTEKGKYVELRCDPISGHTALYWYRQSLGQGPEFLIYFQGTGAADDSGLPNDRFFAVRPEGSVSTLKIQRTERGDSAVYLCASSLIRDSYEQYFGPGTRLTVT.